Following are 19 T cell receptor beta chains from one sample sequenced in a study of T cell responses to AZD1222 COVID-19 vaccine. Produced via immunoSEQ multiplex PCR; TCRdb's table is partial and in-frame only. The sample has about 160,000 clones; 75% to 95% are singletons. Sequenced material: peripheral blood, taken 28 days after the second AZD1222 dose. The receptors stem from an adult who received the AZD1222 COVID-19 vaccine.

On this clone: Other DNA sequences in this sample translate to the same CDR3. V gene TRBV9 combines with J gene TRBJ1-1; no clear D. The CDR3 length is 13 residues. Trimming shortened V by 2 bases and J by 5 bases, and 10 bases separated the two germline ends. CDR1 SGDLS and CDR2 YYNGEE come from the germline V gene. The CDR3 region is CASSVGRNTEAFF. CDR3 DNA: TGTGCCAGCAGCGTTGGTAGAAATACTGAAGCTTTCTTT.

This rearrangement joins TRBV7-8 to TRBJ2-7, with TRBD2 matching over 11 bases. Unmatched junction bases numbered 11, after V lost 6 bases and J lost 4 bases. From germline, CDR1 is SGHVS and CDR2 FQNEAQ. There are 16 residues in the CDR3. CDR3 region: CASRSTSGENRYEQYF. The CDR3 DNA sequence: TGTGCCAGCAGATCGACTAGCGGGGAAAACCGATACGAGCAGTACTTC.

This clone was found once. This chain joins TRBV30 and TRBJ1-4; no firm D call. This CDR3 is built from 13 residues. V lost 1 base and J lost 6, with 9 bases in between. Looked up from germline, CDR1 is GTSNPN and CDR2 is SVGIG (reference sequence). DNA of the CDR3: TGTGCCTGGAGTGGAGGGTTTGATGAAAAACTGTTTTTT. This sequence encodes CAWSGGFDEKLFF.

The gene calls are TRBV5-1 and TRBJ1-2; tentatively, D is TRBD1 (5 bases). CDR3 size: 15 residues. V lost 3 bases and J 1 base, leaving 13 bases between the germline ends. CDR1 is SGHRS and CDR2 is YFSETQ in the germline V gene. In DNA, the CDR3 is TGCGCCAGCAGCTCGGGGCAGGGATTTAACTATGGCTACACCTTC. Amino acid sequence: CASSSGQGFNYGYTF.

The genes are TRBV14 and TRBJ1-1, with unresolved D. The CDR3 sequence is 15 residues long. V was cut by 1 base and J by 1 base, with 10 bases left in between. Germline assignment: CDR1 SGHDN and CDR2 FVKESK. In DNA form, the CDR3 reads TGTGCCAGCAGCCAAGTGGGTTCTCGGAACACTGAAGCTTTCTTT. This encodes CASSQVGSRNTEAFF.

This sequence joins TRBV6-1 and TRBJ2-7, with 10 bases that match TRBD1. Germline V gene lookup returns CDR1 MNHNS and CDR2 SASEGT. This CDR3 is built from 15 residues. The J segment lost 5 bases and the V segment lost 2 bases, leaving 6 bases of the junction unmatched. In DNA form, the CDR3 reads TGTGCCAGCAGTGAAATGCCGGGACAGGGGAACGAGCAGTACTTC. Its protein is CASSEMPGQGNEQYF.

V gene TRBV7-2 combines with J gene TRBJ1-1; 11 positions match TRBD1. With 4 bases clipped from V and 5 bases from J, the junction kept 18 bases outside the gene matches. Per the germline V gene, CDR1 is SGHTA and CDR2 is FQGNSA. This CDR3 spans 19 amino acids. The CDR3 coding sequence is TGTGCCAGCAGCTCCATAAGTGGGGGACCCGGGACAGGGGGAACTGAAGCTTTCTTT. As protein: CASSSISGGPGTGGTEAFF.

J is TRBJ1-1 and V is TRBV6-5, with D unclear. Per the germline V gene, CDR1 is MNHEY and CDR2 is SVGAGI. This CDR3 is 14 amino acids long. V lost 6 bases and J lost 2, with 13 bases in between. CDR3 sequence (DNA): TGTGCCAGCAGGCCGGCAGTCCTTAACACTGAAGCTTTCTTT. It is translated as CASRPAVLNTEAFF.

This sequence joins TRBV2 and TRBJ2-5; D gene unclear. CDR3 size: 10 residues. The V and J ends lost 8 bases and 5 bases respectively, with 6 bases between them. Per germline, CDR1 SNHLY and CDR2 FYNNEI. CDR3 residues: CASLRETQYF. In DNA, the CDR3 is TGTGCCAGCTTGCGTGAGACCCAGTACTTC. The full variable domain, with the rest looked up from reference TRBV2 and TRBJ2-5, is EPEVTQTPSHQVTQMGQEVILRCVPISNHLYFYWYRQILGQKVEFLVSFYNNEISEKSEIFDDQFSVERPDGSNFTLKIRSTKLEDSAMYFCASLRETQYFGPGTRLLVL.

CDR3 in DNA: TGCGCCAGCAGTGACCCCCCTCTGGGGGAGCAGTACTTC. It translates to CASSDPPLGEQYF. V usage is TRBV10-1 and J usage is TRBJ2-7; D ambiguous. Trimming stripped 3 bases from V and 7 bases from J, with 13 bases between. Germline V gives CDR1 WNHNN, CDR2 SYGVQD (reference sequence). CDR3 length: 13 amino acids.

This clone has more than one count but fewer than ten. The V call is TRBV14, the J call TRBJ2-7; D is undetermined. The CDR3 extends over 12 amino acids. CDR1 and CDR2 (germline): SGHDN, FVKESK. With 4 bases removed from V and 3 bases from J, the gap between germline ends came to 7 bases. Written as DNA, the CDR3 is TGTGCCAGCAGCCCGACCAGCTACGAGCAGTACTTC. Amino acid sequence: CASSPTSYEQYF.

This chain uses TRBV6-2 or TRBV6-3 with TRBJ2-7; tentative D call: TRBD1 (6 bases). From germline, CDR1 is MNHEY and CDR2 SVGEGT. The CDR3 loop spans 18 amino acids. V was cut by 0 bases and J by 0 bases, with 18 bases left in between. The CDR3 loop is CASSYSNRGTLSSYEQYF. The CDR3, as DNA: TGTGCCAGCAGTTACTCGAATAGAGGGACACTAAGCTCCTACGAGCAGTACTTC.

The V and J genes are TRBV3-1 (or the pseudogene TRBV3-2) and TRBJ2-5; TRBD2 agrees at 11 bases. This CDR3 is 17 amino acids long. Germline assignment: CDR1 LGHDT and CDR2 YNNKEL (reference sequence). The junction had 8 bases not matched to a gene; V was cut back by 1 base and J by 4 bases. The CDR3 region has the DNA TGTGCCAGCAGCCAAGTCTTTCGACTAGCGGGACGAGAGACCCAGTACTTC. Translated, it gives CASSQVFRLAGRETQYF.

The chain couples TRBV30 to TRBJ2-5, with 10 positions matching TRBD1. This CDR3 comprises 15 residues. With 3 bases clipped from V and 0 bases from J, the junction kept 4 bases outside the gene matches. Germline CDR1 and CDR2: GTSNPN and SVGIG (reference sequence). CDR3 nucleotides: TGTGCCTGGAGACCCGGGACAGGGGACCAAGAGACCCAGTACTTC. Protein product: CAWRPGTGDQETQYF. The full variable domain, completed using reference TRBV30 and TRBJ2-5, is SQTIHQWPATLVQPVGSPLSLECTVEGTSNPNLYWYRQAAGRGLQLLFYSVGIGQISSEVPQNLSASRPQDRQFILSSKKLLLSDSGFYLCAWRPGTGDQETQYFGPGTRLLVL.

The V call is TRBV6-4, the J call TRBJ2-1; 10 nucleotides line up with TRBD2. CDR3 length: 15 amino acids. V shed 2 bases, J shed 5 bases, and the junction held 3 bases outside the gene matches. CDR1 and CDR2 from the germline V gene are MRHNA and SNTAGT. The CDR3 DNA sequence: TGTGCCAGCAGTGACGGAGGACTAGCGGACAATGAGCAGTTCTTC. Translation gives CASSDGGLADNEQFF.

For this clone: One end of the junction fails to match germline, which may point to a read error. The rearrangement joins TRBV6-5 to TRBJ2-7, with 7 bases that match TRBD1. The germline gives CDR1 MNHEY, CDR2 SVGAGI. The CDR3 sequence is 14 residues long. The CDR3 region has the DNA TGTGCCAGCAGTTACCGGAGACAGGGACCTTTCCTACTCTTC. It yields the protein CASSYRRQGPFLLF.

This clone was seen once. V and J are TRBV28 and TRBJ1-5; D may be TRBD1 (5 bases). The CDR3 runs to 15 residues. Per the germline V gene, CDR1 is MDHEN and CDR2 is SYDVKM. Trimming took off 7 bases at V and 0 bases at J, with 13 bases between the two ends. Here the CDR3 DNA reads TGTGCCAGCACCCGGGGGTCTTATAGCAATCAGCCCCAGCATTTT. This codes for CASTRGSYSNQPQHF. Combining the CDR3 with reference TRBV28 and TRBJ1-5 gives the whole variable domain DVKVTQSSRYLVKRTGEKVFLECVQDMDHENMFWYRQDPGLGLRLIYFSYDVKMKEKGDIPEGYSVSREKKERFSLILESASTNQTSMYLCASTRGSYSNQPQHFGDGTRLSIL.

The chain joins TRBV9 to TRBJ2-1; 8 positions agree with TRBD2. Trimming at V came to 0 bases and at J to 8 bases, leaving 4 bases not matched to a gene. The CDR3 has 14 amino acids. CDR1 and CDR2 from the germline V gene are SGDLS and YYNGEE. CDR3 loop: CASSVAGGVYEQFF. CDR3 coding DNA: TGTGCCAGCAGCGTAGCGGGAGGGGTCTATGAGCAGTTCTTC.

CDR3 sequence reads: CASSARGGSATNEKLFF. DNA of the CDR3: TGTGCCAGCAGTGCCCGTGGGGGGAGTGCAACTAATGAAAAACTGTTTTTT. This rearrangement joins TRBV25-1 to TRBJ1-4; possible D gene TRBD1, 5 bases. Germline CDR1 MGHDK, CDR2 SYGVNS. This CDR3 comprises 17 residues. Between the trimmed V and J ends, which lost 4 bases and 0 bases, there was a span of 15 bases.